In its sample, the clone carrying this T cell receptor (beta chain) was seen many times. The antigen is undetermined. By 5'RACE with 10-nucleotide random UMIs, the cDNA was made. TCRdb analysed the 5' RACE reads with MiXCR anew, one entry per CDR3 protein. This sample has roughly 39,000 distinct CDR3 sequences; roughly 5% occur once, and the top ten carry approximately 8.8%. Use was made of about a million CD4+ or CD8+ T cells in sorted libraries. The sample originates from a study of neurological immune-mediated disorders. Study-level findings and limits: HTLV-1-associated myelopathy had the most TCR clonal expansion, whereas multiple sclerosis had the least (lower than in healthy controls).

The V and J ends lost 5 bases and 1 base respectively, with 8 bases between them. CDR1 DFQATT and CDR2 SNEGSKA come from the germline V gene (reference sequence). The CDR3 consists of 12 residues. The chain carries TRBV20-1 and TRBJ2-5; perhaps TRBD2 as D (6 bases). This receptor was identified in a young man in good health. Sequencing was performed on CD4+ T cells from blood. The CDR3 sequence is CSAWEVQETQYF. The DNA for the CDR3 is TGCAGTGCTTGGGAGGTCCAAGAGACCCAGTACTTC.